This T cell receptor (beta chain) originates from a study of tissue T cells after allogeneic stem cell transplantation. Broader study findings: Anatomically similar tissues had similar TCR repertoires within each patient. The study did not identify alloreactive or antigen-specific tissue TCRs, and some clones might be persisting host cells.

CDR3 sequences, V/J genes, frequencies and template counts came from survey-depth TCRbeta sequencing. The protocol was immunoSEQ multiplex PCR, while the TCRdb copy is restricted to in-frame clones and leaves out a portion. The table records some 5,000 clones, roughly two thirds of them present only once. The CDR3 consists of 16 residues. Germline V gene lookup returns CDR1 SGHVS and CDR2 FQNEAQ. Comments on this clone: The antigen remains undetermined. An end of the junction does not agree with germline; a read error may underlie this.

The source of this sequence is a female patient aged 18 to 49 with steroid-refractory graft-versus-host disease after an allogeneic stem cell transplant. The graft donor may have given rise to some T cells. Sequenced here: duodenal tissue, sampled at autopsy. V is TRBV7-8 and J is TRBJ1-2, with a weak D call TRBD1 (6 bases). CDR3: CASSHLWTVGYVPLDF. DNA of the CDR3: TGTGCCAGCAGCCACCTTTGGACAGTTGGATATGTTCCCCTTGACTTC.